The rows below give T cell receptor beta chains drawn from one sample of a study of T-cell memory formation after mild COVID-19. TCRdb fed the 5' RACE reads into MiXCR, producing one record per CDR3 protein. In the table there are 170,000 or so distinct CDR3 sequences, about a fifth of which are singletons. Specimen: PBMCs or a T cell subset sorted from them (not recorded which). The receptors stem from an adult woman who had mild COVID-19 (a few samples of this study predate the infection). Cell type and time point are not known. CDR3s include the opening cysteine and the closing phenylalanine or tryptophan. The D gene is left open where the match is weak. Clone size appears in some rows only: once, few, many, or a class for an expanded clone.

few	TRBD1	TRBV6-1	TRBJ1-2	TGTGCCAGCAGCGCGAATGCGGGGATACTAGGACAGGGATACTATGGCTACACCTTC	CASSANAGILGQGYYGYTF
few	-	TRBV9	TRBJ2-7	TGTGCCAGCAGCGGATTAGGACGGACCAGCTCCTACGAGCAGTACTTC	CASSGLGRTSSYEQYF
-	-	TRBV7-9	TRBJ2-1	TGTGCCAGCAGCCGGGACGGGTCAGGGATATTCAATGAGCAGTTCTTC	CASSRDGSGIFNEQFF
-	-	TRBV4-3	TRBJ1-1	TGCGCCAGCAGCCAAGGTCCCGGGGGACACCCTGACACTGAAGCTTTCTTT	CASSQGPGGHPDTEAFF
few	-	TRBV29-1	TRBJ2-2	TGCAGCGTAGGACGGACGACCGGGGAGCTGTTTTTT	CSVGRTTGELFF
-	-	TRBV7-9	TRBJ1-1	TGTGCCAGCAGCTTTCTTTTATCCGACACTGAAGCTTTCTTT	CASSFLLSDTEAFF
few	-	TRBV29-1	TRBJ2-7	TGCAGCGTTGTAGCACCCAGCTCCTACGAGCAGTACTTC	CSVVAPSSYEQYF
-	-	TRBV24-1	TRBJ2-2	TGTGCCACCAGAGGGGGAACCGGGGAGCTGTTTTTT	CATRGGTGELFF
few	TRBD1	TRBV12-3/TRBV12-4	TRBJ1-2	TGTGCCAGCAGCTCCTCCAACAGGGGTTGGACCTTC	CASSSSNRGWTF
-	TRBD2	TRBV12-5	TRBJ2-7	TGTGCTAGTGACAATCGAAGCGGGAGCGGCGAGCAGTACTTC	CASDNRSGSGEQYF
-	TRBD1	TRBV12-3/TRBV12-4	TRBJ1-2	TGTGCCAGCAGTCCCTCGGCAGGGGGTTATGGCTACACCTTC	CASSPSAGGYGYTF
few	-	TRBV4-3	TRBJ1-1	TGCGCCAGCAGCCAAGGGTCGCGGTCGGCCACTGAAGCTTTCTTT	CASSQGSRSATEAFF
few	-	TRBV12-3/TRBV12-4	TRBJ1-1	TGTGCCAGCAGGAATACAGAACTAGGGATGAACACTGAAGCTTTCTTT	CASRNTELGMNTEAFF
-	TRBD2	TRBV19	TRBJ2-1	TGTGCCAGTACCCTGGGGGGGTCCTACAATGAGCAGTTCTTC	CASTLGGSYNEQFF
-	TRBD2	TRBV6-5	TRBJ2-5	TGTGCCAGCAGTTACGCGGGGGTACAAGAGACCCAGTACTTC	CASSYAGVQETQYF
few	-	TRBV5-8	TRBJ2-7	TGTGCCAGCAGCACGGACTACGAGCAGTACTTC	CASSTDYEQYF
few	-	TRBV7-9	TRBJ2-3	TGTGCCAGCAGCGAAACCCGACTAGATACGCAGTATTTT	CASSETRLDTQYF
few	-	TRBV12-3/TRBV12-4	TRBJ2-4	TGTGCCAGCAGCCCCGGGGGGCAGGGGAGGGGGTACTTC	CASSPGGQGRGYF
few	TRBD1	TRBV15	TRBJ2-4	TGTGCCACCAGCAGAGCGAGGGACAGGACTAATCTCATTCAGTACTTC	CATSRARDRTNLIQYF
-	TRBD2	TRBV6-6	TRBJ2-3	TGTGCCAGCAGTTCCCAGGCTAGCGGGAGGGGGACAGATACGCAGTATTTT	CASSSQASGRGTDTQYF
-	-	TRBV29-1	TRBJ2-7	TGCAGCGCCTTGACAGCCAGCTCCTACGAGCAGTACTTC	CSALTASSYEQYF
few	-	TRBV29-1	TRBJ2-3	TGCAGCGTCCCCCCCTCGGGAGATACGCAGTATTTT	CSVPPSGDTQYF
few	-	TRBV20-1	TRBJ2-7	TGCAGTGCCACTAGTTCCCATGGGGGTTACGAGCAGTACTTC	CSATSSHGGYEQYF